What follows are 12 T cell receptor beta chains derived from one specimen sequenced in a study of shared clonotypes between healthy human individuals. Clones were sequenced by immunoSEQ multiplex PCR, and TCRdb holds only the in-frame ones, with some missing. The table records hundreds of thousands of clones, 80% to 95% of them present only once. Naive CD8 cells were CD45RO-negative, positively selected for CCR7, excluding terminally differentiated effector memory CD45RA+ cells. Sequencing input: naive CD8+ T cells sorted from blood. The receptors here all came from a man younger than 45 in good health.

The genes are TRBV28 and TRBJ2-7, with D unclear. The germline CDR1 and CDR2 sequences are MDHEN and SYDVKM. Trimming shortened V by 2 bases and J by 4 bases, and 12 bases separated the two germline ends. The CDR3 loop spans 14 amino acids. CDR3 in amino acids: CASSLRLTEYEQYF. The CDR3 bases are TGTGCCAGCAGTTTACGCCTAACGGAATACGAGCAGTACTTC.

The chain links TRBV7-2 to TRBJ2-1; 12 positions match TRBD1. The germline gives CDR1 SGHTA, CDR2 FQGNSA. The CDR3 has 18 residues. V trimming: 1 base; J trimming: 7 bases; junction bases outside the gene matches: 11. Written as DNA, the CDR3 is TGTGCCAGCAGCTTAGTTTTTAGTGGGACAGGGGGCGAAAATGAGCAGTTCTTC. Translating gives CASSLVFSGTGGENEQFF.

The chain is built from TRBV29-1 and TRBJ2-4, with unresolved D. Germline V gene lookup returns CDR1 SQVTM and CDR2 ANQGSEA. The V and J ends lost 0 bases and 2 bases respectively, with 20 bases between them. This CDR3 has 18 residues. CDR3 amino acids: CSVEEAGSGSVPKNIQYF. CDR3 in DNA: TGCAGCGTTGAAGAGGCAGGTTCCGGATCTGTTCCCAAAAACATTCAGTACTTC.

The chain uses TRBV18 and TRBJ2-7; D is ambiguous. The germline CDR1 and CDR2 sequences are KGHSH and LQKENI. CDR3 size: 15 residues. Deletions cut 3 bases from V and 3 bases from J, with 15 bases between. CDR3 amino acids: CASSPELIQHYEQYF. CDR3 nucleotide sequence: TGTGCCAGCTCACCCGAACTGATACAACACTACGAGCAGTACTTC.

The chain combines TRBV7-9 with TRBJ2-2; unclear D gene. Germline V gene sequence: CDR1 SEHNR, CDR2 FQNEAQ (reference sequence). The CDR3 extends over 12 amino acids. The V end lost 4 bases, the J end lost 7 bases, and 7 bases lay between the germline ends. CDR3: CASSSGYGELFF. The CDR3 DNA follows: TGTGCCAGCAGCTCGGGTTACGGGGAGCTGTTTTTT.

This clone was seen a handful of times. The chain is built from TRBV6-6 and TRBJ2-1; D gene unclear. In germline, CDR1 is MNHNY, CDR2 SVGAGI (reference sequence). The CDR3 is 15 residues long. With 6 bases removed from V and 5 bases from J, the gap between germline ends came to 17 bases. The CDR3 DNA reads TGTGCCAGCAGCCTCGGATGGGGTAGACACAATGAGCAGTTCTTC. Its protein product is CASSLGWGRHNEQFF.

The chain carries TRBV27 and TRBJ2-7; perhaps TRBD2 as D (7 bases). The V gene's germline CDR1 is MNHEY and CDR2 SMNVEV (reference sequence). The CDR3 contains 14 residues. The V gene lost 6 bases and the J gene lost 2 bases, with 14 bases spanning the gap. The CDR3 protein is CASRRGGSPYEQYF. The CDR3 region has the DNA TGTGCCAGCAGAAGGGGGGGGTCCCCCTACGAGCAGTACTTC.

This clone was observed once. The V and J genes are TRBV7-2 and TRBJ2-7; tentatively, D is TRBD2 (5 bases). Trimming removed 2 bases at V and 6 bases at J, with 8 bases between. Germline V gene lookup returns CDR1 SGHTA and CDR2 FQGNSA. CDR3 length: 12 amino acids. The CDR3 sequence is CASSLHRGEQYF. As DNA, the CDR3 is TGTGCCAGCAGCTTACATCGGGGCGAGCAGTACTTC.

This rearrangement joins TRBV28 to TRBJ2-3, with 8 nucleotides matching TRBD2. J was trimmed by 3 bases and V by 5 bases; bases with no gene match: 25. The CDR3 consists of 21 residues. Germline lookup yields CDR1 MDHEN and CDR2 SYDVKM. Here the CDR3 reads CASSPIPGTRQERVFTDTQYF. For the CDR3, the DNA is TGTGCCAGCAGTCCTATACCGGGGACTAGACAAGAGAGGGTATTTACAGATACGCAGTATTTT.

About this clone itself: This sample includes further DNA sequences coding for the same CDR3. The chain recombines TRBV7-9 with TRBJ2-3; 9 bases agree with TRBD2. The germline CDR1 and CDR2 sequences are SEHNR and FQNEAQ (reference sequence). With 1 base clipped from V and 2 bases from J, the junction kept 4 bases outside the gene matches. This CDR3 is built from 16 residues. The CDR3 region has the DNA TGTGCCAGCAGCTTAGGACTAGCGGTATCCACAGATACGCAGTATTTT. Amino acid sequence: CASSLGLAVSTDTQYF.

The CDR3 reads CASSTQGFQYF. The CDR3 DNA is TGTGCCAGCAGCACGCAGGGTTTCCAGTACTTC. The chain carries TRBV11-2 and TRBJ2-5; maybe TRBD1 (5 bases). The germline V and J ends were trimmed by 5 bases and 10 bases, with 11 bases remaining between them. The germline CDR1 and CDR2 sequences are SGHAT and FQNNGV. This CDR3 contains 11 residues.

This clone showed up just a few times. V and J are TRBV7-9 and TRBJ1-1, with 8 bases fitting TRBD1. The germline gives CDR1 SEHNR, CDR2 FQNEAQ (reference sequence). Trimming removed 5 bases from V and 11 bases from J; junction bases left unmatched: 7. This CDR3 has 12 amino acids. The CDR3 coding sequence is TGTGCCAGCAGCCGACGGGGACAGGAGGCTTTCTTT. It codes for CASSRRGQEAFF.